The text below deals with one TCR beta chain. Libraries were prepared by immunoSEQ multiplex PCR; TCRdb keeps only in-frame clonotypes and omits some of them. The sample shows tens of thousands of clones, around 84% of them seen only once. Germline V CDR1 and CDR2: SGHVS, FNYEAQ. CDR3 size: 15 residues. V lost 1 base, J lost 6 bases, and 10 bases lay in between. The sample belongs to a study of glioma-infiltrating T cells after dendritic cell vaccination. Described time point: after dendritic cell vaccination, including at tumor progression/relapse. The TCR sequence derives from a human donor with glioblastoma. Sequencing was performed on blood, taken after dendritic cell vaccination. This sequence joins TRBV7-6 and TRBJ1-6; possibly TRBD1 for D (6 bases). The CDR3 reads CASSLVQGVNSPLHF. The CDR3 bases are TGTGCCAGCAGCTTAGTACAGGGAGTTAATTCACCCCTCCACTTT.